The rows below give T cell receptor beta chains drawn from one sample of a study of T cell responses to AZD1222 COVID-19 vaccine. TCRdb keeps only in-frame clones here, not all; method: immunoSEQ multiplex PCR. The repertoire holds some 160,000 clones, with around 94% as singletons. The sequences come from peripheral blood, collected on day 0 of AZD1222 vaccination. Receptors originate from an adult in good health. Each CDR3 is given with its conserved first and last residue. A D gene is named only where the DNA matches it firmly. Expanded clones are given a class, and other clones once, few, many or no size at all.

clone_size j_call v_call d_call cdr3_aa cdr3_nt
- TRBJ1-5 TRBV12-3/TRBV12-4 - CASSSESNQPQHF TGTGCCAGCAGTTCTGAATCGAATCAGCCCCAGCATTTT
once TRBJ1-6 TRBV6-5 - CASSWGSSYNSPLHF TGTGCCAGCAGCTGGGGCAGCTCCTATAATTCACCCCTCCACTTT
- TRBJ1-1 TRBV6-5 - CASTQPGGRTEAFF TGTGCCAGCACCCAGCCGGGGGGTAGGACTGAAGCTTTCTTT
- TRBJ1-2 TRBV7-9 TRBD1 CASSETRTGGAGYTF TGTGCCAGCAGCGAAACAAGAACAGGGGGCGCGGGCTACACCTTC
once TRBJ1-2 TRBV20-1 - CSASFRGNYGYTF TGCAGTGCTAGTTTTAGGGGCAACTATGGCTACACCTTC
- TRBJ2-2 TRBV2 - CASSGRGNTGELFF TGTGCCAGCAGCGGCCGAGGGAACACCGGGGAGCTGTTTTTT
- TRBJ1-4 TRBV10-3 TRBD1 CAIIGTGWEKLFF TGTGCCATCATTGGGACAGGGTGGGAAAAACTGTTTTTT
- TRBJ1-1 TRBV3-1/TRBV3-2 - CASSPLRGTEAFF TGTGCCAGCAGCCCCCTCCGGGGCACTGAAGCTTTCTTT
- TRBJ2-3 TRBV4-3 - CASSPTIIGDTQYF TGCGCCAGCAGCCCAACAATAATAGGAGATACGCAGTATTTT
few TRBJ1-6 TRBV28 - CASRQGRFYNSPLHF TGTGCCAGCCGCCAGGGGAGATTTTATAATTCACCCCTCCACTTT
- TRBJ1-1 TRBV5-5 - CASSLSSRVGPEAFF TGTGCCAGCAGCTTGAGCTCCAGGGTAGGCCCTGAAGCTTTCTTT
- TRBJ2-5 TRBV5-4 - CASSLKGGETQYF TGTGCCAGCAGCTTGAAAGGGGGGGAGACCCAGTACTTC
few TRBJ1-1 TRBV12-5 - CASGLNTEAFF TGTGCTAGTGGACTAAACACTGAAGCTTTCTTT
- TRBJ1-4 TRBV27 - CASSLSLATNEKLFF TGTGCCAGCAGTTTATCATTGGCAACTAATGAAAAACTGTTTTTT
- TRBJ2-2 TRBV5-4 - CASSLAGLANTGELFF TGTGCCAGCAGCTTGGCAGGGCTCGCGAACACCGGGGAGCTGTTTTTT
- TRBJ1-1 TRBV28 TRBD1 CASSPATGGNTEAFF TGTGCCAGCAGTCCCGCGACAGGGGGGAACACTGAAGCTTTCTTT
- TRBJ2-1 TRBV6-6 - CASSPSPPGRDYNEQFF TGTGCCAGCAGTCCCTCCCCCCCGGGACGGGACTACAATGAGCAGTTCTTC
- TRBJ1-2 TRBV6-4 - CASSSGAFYGYTF TGTGCCAGCAGCTCGGGCGCTTTCTATGGCTACACCTTC
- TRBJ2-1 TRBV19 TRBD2 CASSSLAASSYNEQFF TGTGCCAGTAGTTCCCTAGCGGCTAGCTCCTACAATGAGCAGTTCTTC
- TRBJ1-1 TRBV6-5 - CASTGQGNTEAFF TGTGCCAGCACGGGCCAGGGGAACACTGAAGCTTTCTTT
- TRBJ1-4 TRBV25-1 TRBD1 CASRTGAGNEKLFF TGTGCCAGCAGGACAGGGGCGGGTAATGAAAAACTGTTTTTT
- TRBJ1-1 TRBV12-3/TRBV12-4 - CASRYGTEAFF TGTGCCAGCAGATACGGGACTGAAGCTTTCTTT
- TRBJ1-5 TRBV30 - CAWSSGAHSNQPQHF TGTGCCTGGAGTTCAGGTGCCCATAGCAATCAGCCCCAGCATTTT
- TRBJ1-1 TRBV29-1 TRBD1 CSVEGQYTEAFF TGCAGCGTGGAGGGACAGTACACTGAAGCTTTCTTT
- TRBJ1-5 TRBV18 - CASSPNDDNQPQHF TGTGCCAGCTCACCAAATGATGACAATCAGCCCCAGCATTTT